A single sample is the source of the 11 T cell receptor beta chains below, sequenced in a study of OX40 agonist ivuxolimab in advanced cancers. Sequencing used immunoSEQ multiplex PCR; TCRdb keeps in-frame clones, though not all of them. In the table there are 100,000 or so clones, roughly four fifths of which are singletons. Source: CD4+ or CD8+ T cells sorted from blood, taken in a trial of the OX40 agonist ivuxolimab. Receptors originate from an adult with an advanced solid tumor such as melanoma, head and neck, liver or kidney cancer.

This clone was counted a few times. DNA of the CDR3: TGTGCCAGCAGCTTGACTAGCGGGGGAAACAATGAGCAGTTCTTC. This translates into CASSLTSGGNNEQFF. The rearrangement uses TRBV7-3 and TRBJ2-1; TRBD2 matches at 12 bases. This CDR3 is 15 amino acids long. Germline V CDR1 and CDR2: SGHTA, FQGTGA. After removal of 3 bases from V and 5 bases from J, the junction contained 2 bases not matched to a gene.

The V gene is TRBV5-1, the J gene TRBJ2-1; D might be TRBD2 (5 bases). Germline V gene lookup returns CDR1 SGHRS and CDR2 YFSETQ. Trimming left V 5 bases short and J 4 bases short, with 13 bases between. The length of the CDR3 is 14 residues. For the CDR3, the DNA is TGCGCCAGCAGATTGTGGGAGCCTTACAATGAGCAGTTCTTC. This translates into CASRLWEPYNEQFF.

This clone was counted at least ten times. The chain recombines TRBV7-9 with TRBJ2-7; 8 bases align to TRBD2. V shed 5 bases and J 1 base; nucleotides not matched to a gene: 7. From germline, CDR1 is SEHNR and CDR2 FQNEAQ (reference sequence). The length of the CDR3 is 15 residues. The CDR3 DNA follows: TGTGCCAGCAGCCCCCGGATAGCGGGGTCCTACGAGCAGTACTTC. Its protein is CASSPRIAGSYEQYF.

The chain joins TRBV12-5 to TRBJ1-1; D remains ambiguous. V lost 1 base and J lost 1, with 7 bases in between. The CDR3 is 14 amino acids. The germline V gene has CDR1 LGHNT and CDR2 FRNRAP. The CDR3 spells CASGLGVPNTEAFF. In DNA form, the CDR3 reads TGTGCTAGTGGTTTGGGGGTCCCGAACACTGAAGCTTTCTTT.

V is TRBV19 and J is TRBJ1-5; possible D gene TRBD1, 6 bases. In germline, CDR1 is LNHDA, CDR2 SQIVND (reference sequence). CDR3 size: 15 residues. Trimming shortened V by 6 bases and J by 6 bases, and 18 bases separated the two germline ends. CDR3 sequence reads: CASSLQGGIGQPQHF. DNA for the CDR3: TGTGCCAGTAGCCTACAGGGAGGAATAGGTCAGCCCCAGCATTTT.

This clone was seen once. The rearrangement links TRBV30 to TRBJ2-1, with 13 bases identical to TRBD2. V shed 2 bases, J shed 5 bases, and the junction held 6 bases outside the gene matches. CDR1 and CDR2 (germline): GTSNPN, SVGIG (reference sequence). The CDR3 spans 16 residues. CDR3 coding DNA: TGTGCCTGGAGTAGTGGACTAGCGGGGGTACACAATGAGCAGTTCTTC. It specifies CAWSSGLAGVHNEQFF.

The chain is built from TRBV10-3 and TRBJ1-4, with 9 bases aligning to TRBD1. Unmatched junction bases numbered 2, after V lost 4 bases and J lost 5 bases. This CDR3 region has 14 residues. CDR1 is ENHRY and CDR2 is SYGVKD in the germline V gene. CDR3 loop: CAISGTGVNEKLFF. CDR3 in DNA: TGTGCCATCAGTGGGACAGGGGTAAATGAAAAACTGTTTTTT.

This clone was seen a handful of times. CDR3 in amino acids: CASSLTRGTALNTEAFF. The CDR3 DNA sequence: TGCGCCAGCAGCTTGACCCGAGGGACAGCCCTAAACACTGAAGCTTTCTTT. The rearrangement links TRBV5-1 to TRBJ1-1; 7 bases are a match to TRBD1. The germline V gene encodes CDR1 SGHRS and CDR2 YFSETQ. With V trimmed by 1 base and J by 2 bases, 11 bases remained unmatched. The CDR3 consists of 17 residues.

The chain carries TRBV15 and TRBJ2-2; TRBD1 might be the D (6 bases). Per germline, CDR1 LNHNV and CDR2 YYDKDF (reference sequence). The CDR3 length is 13 residues. The V end lost 5 bases, the J end lost 4 bases, and 8 bases lay between the germline ends. The CDR3 DNA reads TGTGCCACCAGCTTCAGGGGCACCGGGGAGCTGTTTTTT. It is translated as CATSFRGTGELFF.

The rearrangement links TRBV11-1 to TRBJ1-1; 7 bases align to TRBD1. This CDR3 is 14 amino acids long. The V segment lost 5 bases and the J segment 0 bases; nucleotides outside the gene matches: 3. Germline V CDR1 and CDR2: SGHAT, FQDESV (reference sequence). The CDR3, as DNA: TGTGCCAGCAGCCTCACAGGGGTGAACACTGAAGCTTTCTTT. Translated: CASSLTGVNTEAFF.

The rearrangement links TRBV4-1 to TRBJ1-5; no reliable D call. The V and J ends lost 0 bases and 6 bases respectively, with 18 bases between them. Germline values: CDR1 MGHRA, CDR2 YSYEKL. The CDR3 contains 17 residues. Here the CDR3 DNA reads TGCGCCAGCAGCCAAGATGGCCCCCCCGGGGAGGGTCAGCCCCAGCATTTT. Protein sequence: CASSQDGPPGEGQPQHF.